The 16 T cell receptor beta chains below come from one sample, sequenced in a study of T cells expressing NK-cell markers. TCRdb reprocessed the 5' RACE reads, keeping one entry per CDR3 protein, no DNA. Here the sample table reports under 500,000 distinct CDR3 sequences. The sequenced material came from blood T cells: a sorted CD56 or NKG2C T cell subset, CD4+ or CD8+ T cells, or bulk PBMC T cells (not recorded which). The receptors stem from a woman between 18 and 70 years old in good health.

V and J are TRBV29-1 and TRBJ1-5; TCRdb's assignment of TRBD1 cannot be checked, as there is no DNA. The CDR3 spans 13 residues. CDR1 SQVTM and CDR2 ANQGSEA come from the germline V gene. CDR3 sequence reads: CSVGQGPDQPQHF. The variable domain in full, with the rest retrieved from reference TRBV29-1 and TRBJ1-5, is SAVISQKPSRDICQRGTSLTIQCQVDSQVTMMFWYRQQPGQSLTLIATANQGSEATYESGFVIDKFPISRPNLTFSTLTVSNMSPEDSSIYLCSVGQGPDQPQHFGDGTRLSIL.

The chain employs TRBV3-1 and TRBJ1-2; the D gene TCRdb calls, TRBD1, cannot be checked with no DNA. CDR1 and CDR2 (germline): LGHDT, YNNKEL (reference sequence). The CDR3 is made up of 15 amino acids. CDR3 region: CASSQSWTGNYGYTF.

The chain employs TRBV4-3 and TRBJ1-2. Germline CDR1 and CDR2: LGHNA and YSLEER. There are 15 residues in the CDR3. CDR3 region: CASSQEPALDYGYTF.

The chain's CDR3 is CSAAPLAEVQETQYF. This chain joins TRBV20-1 and TRBJ2-5; TCRdb lists TRBD2, though no DNA is available to test this call. The germline CDR1 and CDR2 sequences are DFQATT and SNEGSKA (reference sequence). The CDR3 consists of 15 residues.

The V gene is TRBV30, the J gene TRBJ2-7; TCRdb selects TRBD2, and the lack of DNA leaves this call unchecked. The germline V gene encodes CDR1 GTSNPN and CDR2 SVGIG (reference sequence). The CDR3 covers 14 residues. The CDR3 reads CAWTGTSGLYEQYF.

The chain employs TRBV7-3 and TRBJ2-3; TCRdb's D gene call, TRBD2, goes unchecked for lack of DNA. Germline loops: CDR1 SGHTA, CDR2 FQGTGA. The CDR3 sequence is 15 residues long. The chain's CDR3 is CASSPARVSTDTQYF. The variable domain in full, completed from reference TRBV7-3 and TRBJ2-3, reads GAGVSQTPSNKVTEKGKYVELRCDPISGHTALYWYRQSLGQGPEFLIYFQGTGAADDSGLPNDRFFAVRPEGSVSTLKIQRTERGDSAVYLCASSPARVSTDTQYFGPGTRLTVL.

The chain employs TRBV7-2 and TRBJ2-1. Germline V lookup: CDR1 SGHTA, CDR2 FQGNSA. This CDR3 region has 15 residues. The CDR3: CASSPRSFQNNEQFF.

The V call is TRBV29-1, the J call TRBJ1-2. The length of the CDR3 is 14 residues. Germline CDR1 and CDR2: SQVTM and ANQGSEA. CDR3 residues: CSVEGTATNYGYTF. Filled out from reference TRBV29-1 and TRBJ1-2, the complete variable domain reads SAVISQKPSRDICQRGTSLTIQCQVDSQVTMMFWYRQQPGQSLTLIATANQGSEATYESGFVIDKFPISRPNLTFSTLTVSNMSPEDSSIYLCSVEGTATNYGYTFGSGTRLTVV.

The chain recombines TRBV4-3 with TRBJ2-3. The CDR3 consists of 15 residues. From germline, CDR1 is LGHNA and CDR2 YSLEER. The CDR3 sequence is CASSQDLPSTDTQYF.

The chain is built from TRBV6-2 or TRBV6-3 and TRBJ2-2; there is no DNA to check the TCRdb D call of TRBD2. The CDR3 is 17 residues long. CDR1 MNHEY and CDR2 SVGEGT come from the germline V gene. CDR3: CASSYVEAETNTGELFF.

The chain joins TRBV7-9 to TRBJ2-3; the D call from TCRdb, TRBD1, cannot be confirmed without DNA. Germline loops: CDR1 SEHNR, CDR2 FQNEAQ (reference sequence). This CDR3 has 16 residues. The chain's CDR3 is CASKGQGALEADTQYF.

The rearrangement links TRBV24-1 to TRBJ2-3; the TCRdb call, TRBD2, lacks DNA for checking. Germline V gene lookup returns CDR1 KGHDR and CDR2 SFDVKD. The CDR3 sequence is 16 residues long. CDR3 sequence reads: CATSERGAGGTDTQYF.

The CDR3 sequence is CASSLEGLAGMVGELFF. V usage is TRBV11-2 and J usage is TRBJ2-2; the D gene TCRdb calls, TRBD2, cannot be checked with no DNA. The CDR3 covers 17 residues. CDR1 and CDR2 (germline): SGHAT, FQNNGV.

The V and J genes are TRBV20-1 and TRBJ2-5; the D call from TCRdb, TRBD2, cannot be confirmed without DNA. The CDR3 extends over 14 amino acids. CDR1 is DFQATT, CDR2 SNEGSKA, per germline (reference sequence). The CDR3 sequence is CSALFGRTQETQYF.

The chain combines TRBV12-3 or TRBV12-4 with TRBJ1-5; TCRdb reports TRBD1, a call that lacks DNA to check it against. This CDR3 has 12 residues. The CDR3 protein is CASTQENQPQHF.

CDR3 protein: CASSPPLREDYNEQFF. This chain uses TRBV28 with TRBJ2-1; the TRBD1 assignment by TCRdb is unverifiable without DNA. The CDR3 has 16 residues. Looked up from germline, CDR1 is MDHEN and CDR2 is SYDVKM.